A selection of T cell receptor beta chains follows, all from one sample in a study of cytomegalovirus exposure and HLA in healthy donors. Produced via immunoSEQ multiplex PCR; TCRdb's table is partial and in-frame only. The table has around 160,000 clones, around four fifths seen once. The sequenced material came from PBMCs. The receptors were gathered from a man aged 18 to 29 in good health and CMV-seropositive. Both conserved end residues are part of each CDR3. The D gene is left open where the match is weak. Only part of the rows carry a size: once, few, many, or a class if the clone is expanded.

clone_size: .
v_call: TRBV9
j_call: TRBJ2-3
d_call: TRBD2
cdr3_aa: CASSVGSGGLSTDTQYF
cdr3_nt: TGTGCCAGCAGCGTAGGATCGGGGGGGCTAAGCACAGATACGCAGTATTTT

clone_size: .
v_call: TRBV10-3
j_call: TRBJ1-2
d_call: TRBD1
cdr3_aa: CAISDTGGGYGYTF
cdr3_nt: TGTGCCATCAGTGATACAGGGGGTGGCTATGGCTACACCTTC

clone_size: few
v_call: TRBV27
j_call: TRBJ2-7
d_call: .
cdr3_aa: CASSLSNSGFEQYF
cdr3_nt: TGTGCCAGCAGTTTATCCAACTCGGGGTTCGAGCAGTACTTC

clone_size: .
v_call: TRBV4-2
j_call: TRBJ2-2
d_call: .
cdr3_aa: CASSQDLGGTGELFF
cdr3_nt: TGTGCCAGCAGCCAAGATTTAGGGGGCACCGGGGAGCTGTTTTTT

clone_size: .
v_call: TRBV19
j_call: TRBJ2-7
d_call: TRBD1
cdr3_aa: CASSGRDSSSYEQYF
cdr3_nt: TGTGCCAGTAGTGGCCGGGACAGCAGCTCCTACGAGCAGTACTTC

clone_size: once
v_call: TRBV27
j_call: TRBJ1-1
d_call: .
cdr3_aa: CASSLSGRGTEAFF
cdr3_nt: TGTGCCAGCAGTTTATCAGGGCGAGGGACTGAAGCTTTCTTT

clone_size: .
v_call: TRBV7-9
j_call: TRBJ2-1
d_call: TRBD2
cdr3_aa: CASSLGWGGNNEQFF
cdr3_nt: TGTGCCAGCAGCTTAGGGTGGGGGGGTAACAATGAGCAGTTCTTC

clone_size: .
v_call: TRBV27
j_call: TRBJ2-7
d_call: TRBD1
cdr3_aa: CASSTGTGRYEQYF
cdr3_nt: TGTGCCAGCAGTACCGGGACAGGGCGTTACGAGCAGTACTTC

clone_size: .
v_call: TRBV5-1
j_call: TRBJ2-4
d_call: TRBD2
cdr3_aa: CASSLRLAEAKNIQYF
cdr3_nt: TGCGCCAGCAGCCTCAGACTAGCGGAAGCCAAAAACATTCAGTACTTC

clone_size: .
v_call: TRBV10-1
j_call: TRBJ1-2
d_call: TRBD1
cdr3_aa: CASRMDRFNYGYTF
cdr3_nt: TGCGCCAGCAGGATGGACAGGTTCAACTATGGCTACACCTTC

clone_size: .
v_call: TRBV11-2
j_call: TRBJ2-4
d_call: .
cdr3_aa: CASSLGPRNIQYF
cdr3_nt: TGTGCCAGCAGCTTAGGGCCGCGGAACATTCAGTACTTC

clone_size: .
v_call: TRBV2
j_call: TRBJ2-3
d_call: .
cdr3_aa: CALTVVGATDTQYF
cdr3_nt: TGTGCCCTCACGGTGGTGGGGGCTACAGATACGCAGTATTTT

clone_size: .
v_call: TRBV27
j_call: TRBJ1-4
d_call: .
cdr3_aa: CASSSGGVTNEKLFF
cdr3_nt: TGTGCCAGCAGTAGCGGGGGAGTAACTAATGAAAAACTGTTTTTT

clone_size: .
v_call: TRBV11-2
j_call: TRBJ1-2
d_call: .
cdr3_aa: CASSSLTGLVRGNGYTF
cdr3_nt: TGTGCCAGCAGCTCCCTTACCGGCCTCGTAAGGGGAAATGGCTACACCTTC

clone_size: .
v_call: TRBV7-9
j_call: TRBJ2-2
d_call: TRBD2
cdr3_aa: CASSLALLAGALGGELFF
cdr3_nt: TGTGCCAGCAGCTTAGCGCTACTAGCGGGAGCCCTCGGCGGGGAGCTGTTTTTT

clone_size: .
v_call: TRBV28
j_call: TRBJ2-1
d_call: .
cdr3_aa: CASSLPTGQINEQFF
cdr3_nt: TGTGCCAGCAGTTTACCCACTGGACAGATCAATGAGCAGTTCTTC

clone_size: .
v_call: TRBV5-4
j_call: TRBJ2-7
d_call: TRBD2
cdr3_aa: CASSLLAGGLYEQYF
cdr3_nt: TGTGCCAGCAGCTTATTAGCGGGAGGGCTGTACGAGCAGTACTTC

clone_size: few
v_call: TRBV30
j_call: TRBJ1-1
d_call: .
cdr3_aa: CAWLGQGSSEAFF
cdr3_nt: TGTGCCTGGCTGGGCCAGGGAAGTTCTGAAGCTTTCTTT

clone_size: once
v_call: TRBV28
j_call: TRBJ1-1
d_call: .
cdr3_aa: CASSLPRGAMNTEAFF
cdr3_nt: TGTGCCAGCAGTTTGCCCAGGGGCGCCATGAACACTGAAGCTTTCTTT

clone_size: .
v_call: TRBV2
j_call: TRBJ1-2
d_call: .
cdr3_aa: CASSDGTTQGHGYTF
cdr3_nt: TGTGCCAGCAGTGATGGGACAACGCAGGGTCATGGCTACACCTTC

clone_size: once
v_call: TRBV6-1
j_call: TRBJ2-1
d_call: TRBD2
cdr3_aa: CASSEAGGSSYNEQFF
cdr3_nt: TGTGCCAGCAGTGAAGCTGGCGGGAGCTCCTACAATGAGCAGTTCTTC

clone_size: .
v_call: TRBV9
j_call: TRBJ2-7
d_call: TRBD1
cdr3_aa: CASSVDGTADYEQYF
cdr3_nt: TGTGCCAGCAGCGTAGACGGGACAGCAGACTACGAGCAGTACTTC

clone_size: .
v_call: TRBV5-4
j_call: TRBJ1-1
d_call: .
cdr3_aa: CAISRDSNTEAFF
cdr3_nt: TGTGCCATTTCGCGGGACTCGAACACTGAAGCTTTCTTT

clone_size: few
v_call: TRBV25-1
j_call: TRBJ1-1
d_call: .
cdr3_aa: CASSDGQLLTEAFF
cdr3_nt: TGTGCCAGCAGTGATGGGCAGCTACTCACTGAAGCTTTCTTT

clone_size: .
v_call: TRBV2
j_call: TRBJ2-1
d_call: TRBD2
cdr3_aa: CASHAGVYNEQFF
cdr3_nt: TGTGCCAGCCATGCGGGGGTTTACAATGAGCAGTTCTTC

clone_size: .
v_call: TRBV2
j_call: TRBJ2-7
d_call: .
cdr3_aa: CASSATYEQYF
cdr3_nt: TGTGCCAGCAGTGCTACGTACGAGCAGTACTTC

clone_size: .
v_call: TRBV7-6
j_call: TRBJ2-1
d_call: .
cdr3_aa: CASSLAEVHEQFF
cdr3_nt: TGTGCCAGCAGCTTAGCGGAGGTGCATGAGCAGTTCTTC

clone_size: .
v_call: TRBV29-1
j_call: TRBJ1-2
d_call: TRBD1
cdr3_aa: CSVEDTDRGGAGYTF
cdr3_nt: TGCAGCGTTGAAGATACGGACAGGGGGGGGGCTGGCTACACCTTC

clone_size: .
v_call: TRBV18
j_call: TRBJ2-7
d_call: TRBD2
cdr3_aa: CASSFLAGGGGEQYF
cdr3_nt: TGTGCCAGCTCATTTCTAGCGGGAGGTGGAGGCGAGCAGTACTTC

clone_size: .
v_call: TRBV5-6
j_call: TRBJ1-3
d_call: .
cdr3_aa: CASQMDSSGNTIYF
cdr3_nt: TGTGCCAGCCAAATGGACAGCTCTGGAAACACCATATATTTT

clone_size: .
v_call: TRBV7-6
j_call: TRBJ2-7
d_call: TRBD1
cdr3_aa: CASSLFGQGYEQYF
cdr3_nt: TGTGCCAGCAGCTTATTTGGACAGGGCTACGAGCAGTACTTC

clone_size: .
v_call: TRBV5-1
j_call: TRBJ2-7
d_call: TRBD1
cdr3_aa: CASSLALIDRDEQYF
cdr3_nt: TGCGCCAGCAGCTTGGCCCTTATAGACAGGGACGAGCAGTACTTC

clone_size: .
v_call: TRBV6-6
j_call: TRBJ1-2
d_call: .
cdr3_aa: CASRPPQGNYGYTF
cdr3_nt: TGTGCCAGCAGACCCCCACAGGGCAACTATGGCTACACCTTC

clone_size: .
v_call: TRBV9
j_call: TRBJ2-3
d_call: TRBD1
cdr3_aa: CASSVAGRGLDTDTQYF
cdr3_nt: TGTGCCAGCAGCGTAGCTGGCAGGGGGCTTGACACAGATACGCAGTATTTT

clone_size: .
v_call: TRBV7-3
j_call: TRBJ2-5
d_call: .
cdr3_aa: CASSFGVRETQYF
cdr3_nt: TGTGCCAGCAGCTTCGGGGTCAGAGAGACCCAGTACTTC

clone_size: .
v_call: TRBV7-2
j_call: TRBJ1-2
d_call: .
cdr3_aa: CASSLLSSNPLNYGYTF
cdr3_nt: TGTGCCAGCAGCTTACTATCCTCGAACCCACTGAACTATGGCTACACCTTC

clone_size: many
v_call: TRBV4-3
j_call: TRBJ1-2
d_call: TRBD1
cdr3_aa: CASSQDLEKGAYGYTF
cdr3_nt: TGCGCCAGCAGCCAAGATCTAGAGAAGGGGGCATATGGCTACACCTTC

clone_size: .
v_call: TRBV5-1
j_call: TRBJ1-4
d_call: .
cdr3_aa: CASSPAGRKDEKLFF
cdr3_nt: TGCGCCAGCAGCCCAGCAGGGAGGAAGGATGAAAAACTGTTTTTT

clone_size: .
v_call: TRBV27
j_call: TRBJ1-6
d_call: TRBD1
cdr3_aa: CASRTGNSPLHF
cdr3_nt: TGTGCCAGTCGGACAGGAAATTCACCCCTCCACTTT

clone_size: .
v_call: TRBV9
j_call: TRBJ2-5
d_call: TRBD1
cdr3_aa: CASSPRTGTEETQYF
cdr3_nt: TGTGCCAGCAGCCCCCGGACAGGGACGGAAGAGACCCAGTACTTC

clone_size: .
v_call: TRBV7-9
j_call: TRBJ2-7
d_call: TRBD1
cdr3_aa: CASSARDSSYEQYF
cdr3_nt: TGTGCCAGCAGCGCCCGGGACAGCTCCTACGAGCAGTACTTC

clone_size: .
v_call: TRBV28
j_call: TRBJ1-5
d_call: TRBD1
cdr3_aa: CASTSGGSNQPQHF
cdr3_nt: TGTGCCAGCACCTCAGGGGGTAGCAATCAGCCCCAGCATTTT

clone_size: .
v_call: TRBV9
j_call: TRBJ2-3
d_call: .
cdr3_aa: CASSIYGGASTDTQYF
cdr3_nt: TGTGCCAGCAGTATTTATGGGGGCGCTAGCACAGATACGCAGTATTTT

clone_size: .
v_call: TRBV5-4
j_call: TRBJ1-4
d_call: .
cdr3_aa: CASSGGSLEKLFF
cdr3_nt: TGTGCCAGCAGCGGCGGGAGCCTTGAAAAACTGTTTTTT

clone_size: .
v_call: TRBV9
j_call: TRBJ2-2
d_call: .
cdr3_aa: CASSPRDTYTGELFF
cdr3_nt: TGTGCCAGCAGCCCTCGGGACACTTACACCGGGGAGCTGTTTTTT

clone_size: .
v_call: TRBV6-1
j_call: TRBJ1-1
d_call: .
cdr3_aa: CASSVRGRDTEAFF
cdr3_nt: TGTGCCAGCAGTGTCCGGGGAAGGGACACTGAAGCTTTCTTT

clone_size: .
v_call: TRBV6-1
j_call: TRBJ1-2
d_call: .
cdr3_aa: CASTGPGGYTF
cdr3_nt: TGTGCCAGCACCGGACCGGGGGGCTACACCTTC

clone_size: few
v_call: TRBV5-1
j_call: TRBJ2-1
d_call: TRBD2
cdr3_aa: CASSLALVGGSNEQFF
cdr3_nt: TGCGCCAGCAGCTTGGCCTTAGTGGGGGGGTCTAATGAGCAGTTCTTC

clone_size: .
v_call: TRBV10-3
j_call: TRBJ1-1
d_call: .
cdr3_aa: CAITGGADTEAFF
cdr3_nt: TGTGCCATCACCGGCGGGGCCGACACTGAAGCTTTCTTT

clone_size: .
v_call: TRBV28
j_call: TRBJ1-5
d_call: TRBD1
cdr3_aa: CASSLGGQGNQPQHF
cdr3_nt: TGTGCCAGCAGTTTAGGGGGACAGGGGAATCAGCCCCAGCATTTT

clone_size: .
v_call: TRBV19
j_call: TRBJ2-3
d_call: .
cdr3_aa: CASSIGLRGDTQYF
cdr3_nt: TGTGCCAGTAGTATAGGGCTCCGCGGGGATACGCAGTATTTT

clone_size: once
v_call: TRBV4-2
j_call: TRBJ2-3
d_call: .
cdr3_aa: CASSQDTTGASGTADTQYF
cdr3_nt: TGTGCCAGCAGCCAAGATACGACAGGGGCTAGCGGAACAGCGGATACGCAGTATTTT

clone_size: .
v_call: TRBV27
j_call: TRBJ2-3
d_call: TRBD2
cdr3_aa: CASRKGFGAGVSDTQYF
cdr3_nt: TGTGCCAGCAGAAAGGGGTTCGGAGCGGGAGTATCAGATACGCAGTATTTT